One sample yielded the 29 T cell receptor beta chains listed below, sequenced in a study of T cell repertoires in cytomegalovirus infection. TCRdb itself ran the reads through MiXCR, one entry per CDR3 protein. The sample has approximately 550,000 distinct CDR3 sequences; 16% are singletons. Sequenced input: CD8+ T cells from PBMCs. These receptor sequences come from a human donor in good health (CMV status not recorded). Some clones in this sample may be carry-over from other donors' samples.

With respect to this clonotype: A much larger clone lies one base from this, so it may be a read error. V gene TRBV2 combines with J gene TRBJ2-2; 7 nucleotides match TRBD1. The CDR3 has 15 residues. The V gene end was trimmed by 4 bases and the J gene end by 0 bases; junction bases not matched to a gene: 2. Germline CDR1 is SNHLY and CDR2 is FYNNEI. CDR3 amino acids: CASSVGQANTGELFF. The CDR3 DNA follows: TGTGCCAGCAGTGTTGGACAGGCGAACACCGGGGAGCTGTTTTTT. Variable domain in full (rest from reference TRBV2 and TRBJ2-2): EPEVTQTPSHQVTQMGQEVILRCVPISNHLYFYWYRQILGQKVEFLVSFYNNEISEKSEIFDDQFSVERPDGSNFTLKIRSTKLEDSAMYFCASSVGQANTGELFFGEGSRLTVL.

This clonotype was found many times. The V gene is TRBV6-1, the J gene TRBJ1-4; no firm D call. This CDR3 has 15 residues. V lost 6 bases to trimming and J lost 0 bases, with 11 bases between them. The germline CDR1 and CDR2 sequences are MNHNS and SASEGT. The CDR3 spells CASRDRFATNEKLFF. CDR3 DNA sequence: TGTGCCAGCAGGGACCGATTTGCAACTAATGAAAAACTGTTTTTT.

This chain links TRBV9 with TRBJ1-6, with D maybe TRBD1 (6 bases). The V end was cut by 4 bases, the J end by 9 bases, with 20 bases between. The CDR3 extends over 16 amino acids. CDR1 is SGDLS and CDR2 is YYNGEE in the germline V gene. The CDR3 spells CASSPSSQGRGSPLHF. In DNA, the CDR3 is TGTGCCAGCAGCCCCTCGTCGCAGGGGAGAGGTTCACCCCTCCACTTT.

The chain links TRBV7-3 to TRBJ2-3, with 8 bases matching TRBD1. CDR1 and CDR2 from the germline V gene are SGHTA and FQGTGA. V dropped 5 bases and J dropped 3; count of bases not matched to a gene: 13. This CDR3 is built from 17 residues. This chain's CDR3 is CASSPRGDQGATDTQYF. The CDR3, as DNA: TGTGCCAGCAGCCCGCGAGGCGATCAGGGGGCAACAGATACGCAGTATTTT.

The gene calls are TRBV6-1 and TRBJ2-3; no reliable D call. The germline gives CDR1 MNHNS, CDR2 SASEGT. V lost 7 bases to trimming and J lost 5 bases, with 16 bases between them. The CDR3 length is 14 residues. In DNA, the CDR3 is TGTGCCAGCACCACACCCTGGGCGGAAGATACGCAGTATTTT. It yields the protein CASTTPWAEDTQYF.

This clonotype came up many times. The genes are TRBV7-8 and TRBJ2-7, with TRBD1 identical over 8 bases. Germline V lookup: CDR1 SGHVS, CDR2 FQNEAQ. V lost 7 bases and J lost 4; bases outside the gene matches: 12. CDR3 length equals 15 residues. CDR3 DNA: TGTGCCAGCACTAACAGGGGGATGTTCGGTTACGAGCAGTACTTC. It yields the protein CASTNRGMFGYEQYF.

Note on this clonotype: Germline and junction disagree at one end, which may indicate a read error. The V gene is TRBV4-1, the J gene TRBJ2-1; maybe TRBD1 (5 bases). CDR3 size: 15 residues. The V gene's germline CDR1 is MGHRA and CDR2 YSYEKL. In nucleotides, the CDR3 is TGCGCCAGCAGTAGTGGGGCCCGGACCTACGATGAGCAGTTCTTC. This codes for CASSSGARTYDEQFF.

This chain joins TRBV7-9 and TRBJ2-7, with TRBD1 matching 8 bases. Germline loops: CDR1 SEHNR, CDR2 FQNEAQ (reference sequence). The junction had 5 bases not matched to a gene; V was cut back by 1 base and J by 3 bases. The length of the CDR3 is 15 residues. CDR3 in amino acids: CASSLEDRVFYEQYF. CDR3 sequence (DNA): TGTGCCAGCAGCTTAGAGGACAGGGTTTTCTACGAGCAGTACTTC.

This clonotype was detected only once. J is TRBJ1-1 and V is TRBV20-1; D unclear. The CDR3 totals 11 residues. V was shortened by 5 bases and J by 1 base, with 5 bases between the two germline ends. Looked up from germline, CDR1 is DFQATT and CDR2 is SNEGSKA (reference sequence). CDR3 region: CSAHQNTEAFF. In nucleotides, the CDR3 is TGCAGTGCTCATCAGAACACTGAAGCTTTCTTT.

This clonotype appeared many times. CDR3 sequence reads: CASSYSGGEQFF. CDR3 DNA: TGTGCCAGCAGTTACTCGGGAGGCGAGCAGTTCTTC. This rearrangement joins TRBV6-5 to TRBJ2-1, with D possibly matching TRBD2 (6 bases). The CDR3 covers 12 residues. Germline V gene sequence: CDR1 MNHEY, CDR2 SVGAGI. The germline V and J ends were trimmed by 0 bases and 10 bases, with 7 bases remaining between them.

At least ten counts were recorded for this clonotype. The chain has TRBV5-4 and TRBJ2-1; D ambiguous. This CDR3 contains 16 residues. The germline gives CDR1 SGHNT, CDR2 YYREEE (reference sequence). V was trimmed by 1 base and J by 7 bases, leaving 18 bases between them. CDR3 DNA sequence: TGTGCCAGCAGCTTGTCCGTACTCAAAAACAGAAATGAGCAGTTCTTC. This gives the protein CASSLSVLKNRNEQFF.

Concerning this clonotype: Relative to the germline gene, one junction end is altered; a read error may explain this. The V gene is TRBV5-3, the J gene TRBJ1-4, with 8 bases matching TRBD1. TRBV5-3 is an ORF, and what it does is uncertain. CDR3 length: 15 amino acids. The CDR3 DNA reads TGTGCCAGCAGCTTGACCAGGGGGCTCGGTGAAAAACTGTTTTTT. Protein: CASSLTRGLGEKLFF.

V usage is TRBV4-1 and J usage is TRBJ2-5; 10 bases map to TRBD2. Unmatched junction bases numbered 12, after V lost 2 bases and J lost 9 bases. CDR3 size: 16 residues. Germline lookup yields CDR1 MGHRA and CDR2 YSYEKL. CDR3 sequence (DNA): TGCGCCAGCAGCCAAAGGGAGCGGGGGGGCTCTGAGGCCCAGTACTTC. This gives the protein CASSQRERGGSEAQYF.

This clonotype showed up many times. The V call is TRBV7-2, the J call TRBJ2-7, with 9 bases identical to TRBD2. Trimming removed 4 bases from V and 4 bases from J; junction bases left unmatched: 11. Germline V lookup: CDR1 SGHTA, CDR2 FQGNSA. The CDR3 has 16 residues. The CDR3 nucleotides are TGTGCCAGCAGCTATGGTCAGCGGGAGGCCCTTTACGAGCAGTACTTC. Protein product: CASSYGQREALYEQYF.

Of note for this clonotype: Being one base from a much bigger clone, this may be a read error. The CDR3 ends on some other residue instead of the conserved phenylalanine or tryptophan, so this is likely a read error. DNA of the CDR3: TGTGCCAGCTTAGAGTGGGACAGAGGCTATGGCTACACCTTA. It specifies CASLEWDRGYGYTL. The V gene is TRBV6-1, the J gene TRBJ1-2, with 7 nucleotides matching TRBD1. V shed 8 bases and J 4 bases; nucleotides not matched to a gene: 10. CDR1 and CDR2 (germline): MNHNS, SASEGT. CDR3 size: 14 residues.

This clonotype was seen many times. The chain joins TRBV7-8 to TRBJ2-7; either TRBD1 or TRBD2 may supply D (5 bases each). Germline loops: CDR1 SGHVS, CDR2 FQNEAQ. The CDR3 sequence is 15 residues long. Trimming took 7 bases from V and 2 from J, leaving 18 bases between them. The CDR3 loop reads CASTDRDPGTYEQYF. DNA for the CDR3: TGTGCCAGCACCGACCGGGACCCCGGGACCTACGAGCAGTACTTC.

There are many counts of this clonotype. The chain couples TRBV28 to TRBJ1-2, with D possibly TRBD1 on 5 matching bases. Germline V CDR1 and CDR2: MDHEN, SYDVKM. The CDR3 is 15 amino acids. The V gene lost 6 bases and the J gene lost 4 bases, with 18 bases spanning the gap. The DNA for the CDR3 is TGTGCCAGCAGCGCGGGACTCTCGGGCGTCTATGGCTACACCTTC. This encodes CASSAGLSGVYGYTF.

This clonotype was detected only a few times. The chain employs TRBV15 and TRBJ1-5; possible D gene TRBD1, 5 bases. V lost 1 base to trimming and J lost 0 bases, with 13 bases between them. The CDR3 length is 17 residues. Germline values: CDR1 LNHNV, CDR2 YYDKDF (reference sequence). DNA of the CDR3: TGTGCCACCAGCAGAGCCCCCGGGGCTCATAGCAATCAGCCCCAGCATTTT. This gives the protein CATSRAPGAHSNQPQHF.

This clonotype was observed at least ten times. The CDR3 spells CASSPNRRGIHEQFF. DNA of the CDR3: TGTGCCAGCAGTCCTAATCGGAGAGGGATCCATGAGCAGTTCTTC. This sequence joins TRBV7-9 and TRBJ2-1; D might be TRBD2 (5 bases). The CDR3 covers 15 residues. Trimming stripped 6 bases from V and 8 bases from J, with 20 bases between. CDR1 is SEHNR and CDR2 is FQNEAQ in the germline V gene (reference sequence).

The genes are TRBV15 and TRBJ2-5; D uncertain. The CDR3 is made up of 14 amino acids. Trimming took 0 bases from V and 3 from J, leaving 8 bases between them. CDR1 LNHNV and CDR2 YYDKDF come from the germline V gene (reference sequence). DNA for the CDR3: TGTGCCACCAGCAGAGATCGGGCAGAAGAGACCCAGTACTTC. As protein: CATSRDRAEETQYF.

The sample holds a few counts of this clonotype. The CDR3 DNA reads as TGTGCCAGCAGCCCGGGACAAATAATCATCATGAACACTGAAGCTTTCTTT. It yields the protein CASSPGQIIIMNTEAFF. This rearrangement joins TRBV9 to TRBJ1-1; D might be TRBD1 (6 bases). The germline V gene encodes CDR1 SGDLS and CDR2 YYNGEE. The CDR3 totals 17 residues. Trimming took off 4 bases at V and 0 bases at J, with 19 bases between the two ends.

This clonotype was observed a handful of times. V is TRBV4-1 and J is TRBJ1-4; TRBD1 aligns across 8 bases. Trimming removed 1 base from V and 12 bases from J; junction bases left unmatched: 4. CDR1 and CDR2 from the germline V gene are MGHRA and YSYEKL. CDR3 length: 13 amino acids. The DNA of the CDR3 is TGCGCCAGCAGCCAAGCCCCGGGACAGGAACTGTTTTTT. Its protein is CASSQAPGQELFF.

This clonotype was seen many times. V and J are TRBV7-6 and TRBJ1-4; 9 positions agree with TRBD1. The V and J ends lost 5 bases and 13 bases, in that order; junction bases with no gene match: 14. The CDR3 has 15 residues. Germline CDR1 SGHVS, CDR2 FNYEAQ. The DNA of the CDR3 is TGTGCCAGCAGCCCCGCCGGGACAGGGACAGTGGGACTGTTTTTT. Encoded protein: CASSPAGTGTVGLFF.

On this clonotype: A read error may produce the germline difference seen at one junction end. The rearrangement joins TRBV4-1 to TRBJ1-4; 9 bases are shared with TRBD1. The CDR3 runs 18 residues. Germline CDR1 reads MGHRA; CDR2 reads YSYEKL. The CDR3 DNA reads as TGTGCCAGCAGCCAAGATGGGACAGGGTCTGCAACTAATGAAAAACTGTTTTTT. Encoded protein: CASSQDGTGSATNEKLFF.

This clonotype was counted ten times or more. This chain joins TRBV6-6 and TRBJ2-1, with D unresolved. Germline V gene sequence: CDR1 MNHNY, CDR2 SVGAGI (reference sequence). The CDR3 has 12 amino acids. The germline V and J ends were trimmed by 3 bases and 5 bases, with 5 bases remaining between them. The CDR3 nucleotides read TGTGCCAGCAGTTATTCTAACAATGAGCAGTTCTTC. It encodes CASSYSNNEQFF.

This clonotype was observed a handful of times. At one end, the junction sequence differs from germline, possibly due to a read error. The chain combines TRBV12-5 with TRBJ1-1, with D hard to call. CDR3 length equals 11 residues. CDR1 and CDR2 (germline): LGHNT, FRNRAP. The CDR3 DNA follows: TGTGCTAGTGGTTTTTTACCTGAGGCTTTCTTT. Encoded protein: CASGFLPEAFF.

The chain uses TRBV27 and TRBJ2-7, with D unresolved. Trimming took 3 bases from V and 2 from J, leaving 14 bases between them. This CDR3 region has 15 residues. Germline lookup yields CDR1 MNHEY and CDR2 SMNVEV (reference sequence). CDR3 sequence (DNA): TGTGCCAGCAGTTTGGAAGGGTTGTCGGCCTACGAGCAGTACTTC. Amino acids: CASSLEGLSAYEQYF.

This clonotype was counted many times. The CDR3 DNA reads as TGTGCCAGCAGCACCCACAGGGGGCGGGTGACTGAAGCTTTCTTT. Its translation: CASSTHRGRVTEAFF. The genes are TRBV11-2 and TRBJ1-1, with 9 bases aligning to TRBD1. This CDR3 is 15 amino acids long. V was clipped by 5 bases and J by 5 bases; unmatched bases: 9. CDR1 and CDR2 from the germline V gene are SGHAT and FQNNGV.

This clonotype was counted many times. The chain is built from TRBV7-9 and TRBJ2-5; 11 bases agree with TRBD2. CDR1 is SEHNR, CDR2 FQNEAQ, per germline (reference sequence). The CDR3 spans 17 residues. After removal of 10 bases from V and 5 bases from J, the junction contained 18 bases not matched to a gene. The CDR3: CANEFSTTSGEGETQYF. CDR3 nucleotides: TGTGCCAACGAGTTTTCGACGACTAGCGGGGAGGGGGAGACCCAGTACTTC. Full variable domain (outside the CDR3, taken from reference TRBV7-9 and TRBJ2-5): DTGVSQNPRHKITKRGQNVTFRCDPISEHNRLYWYRQTLGQGPEFLTYFQNEAQLEKSRLLSDRFSAERPKGSFSTLEIQRTEQGDSAMYLCANEFSTTSGEGETQYFGPGTRLLVL.